These T cell receptor beta chains were read from a single sample in a study of blood T cell repertoires in COVID-19. Using immunoSEQ multiplex PCR, the repertoire was profiled, and TCRdb retains in-frame clones only, with some absent. The sample lists about 220,000 clones; 85% were seen once. Sequences were obtained from peripheral blood. Every receptor here comes from an older woman with COVID-19, enrolled during active disease. CDR3s include the opening cysteine and the closing phenylalanine or tryptophan.

v_call cdr3_aa
TRBV30 CAWSTAGGGNIQYF
TRBV4-3 CASSQDRGPNTEAFF
TRBV29-1 CSVGGTADTQYF
TRBV6-6 CATRTGGVDTQYF
TRBV7-2 CASSRRLAGGETQYF
TRBV19 CASRPAGGRDGYTF
TRBV11-3 CASSFALSETRAYNEQFF
TRBV10-1 CASSEPRTGYEQYF
TRBV6-5 CASSLRDKYNEQFF
TRBV4-1 CASSQGQSPSGANVLTF
TRBV2 CASSGGLHQPQHF
TRBV6-5 CASIRGTRNEPQHF
TRBV5-1 CASSLVLAGSNEQFF
TRBV11-3 CASSSRGQGEIYGYTF
TRBV18 CASSPIRGTEAFF
TRBV2 CASSDTPRSGNTIYF
TRBV10-3 CAIRSTGGESGYTF
TRBV27 CASSPRGQGAPYEQYF
TRBV29-1 CSAYRDNTEAFF
TRBV6-5 CASSHDRGNTEAFF
TRBV6-5 CASTSGTSEYEQYF
TRBV3-1/TRBV3-2 CASSQGNEGGYTF
TRBV19 CASGQSGRIDTQYF
TRBV11-2 CASSVSPGLSNTEAFF
TRBV19 CASSIWTANEKLFF
TRBV2 CASSEWGPGETQYF
TRBV11-3 CASSLEDSTDTQYF
TRBV3-1/TRBV3-2 CASSQLWVIRGGYTF
TRBV2 CASSVAPLDSRLF
TRBV10-3 CATQQPSGRPSEQFF
TRBV3-1/TRBV3-2 CASSQWGRNYEQYF
TRBV3-1/TRBV3-2 CASSTRDRVNTEAFF
TRBV5-1 CASSWGTADFYNEQFF
TRBV3-1/TRBV3-2 CASSRGLAGASVREQYF
TRBV29-1 CSVKGVHYGYTF
TRBV7-9 CASSSRNRVGYTF
TRBV4-3 CASSQARGSYEQYF
TRBV5-1 CASSFRLVDEQYF
TRBV11-3 CASSKAPSGRASEQYF
TRBV4-2 CASSHNKNIQYF
TRBV6-6 CASSSTGAFSYEQYF
TRBV5-1 CASSLQGDSNSPLHF
TRBV18 CASSPAASDRGSGYTF
TRBV5-1 CASSSQTGGNEQYF
TRBV7-2 CASSLARQSYGYTF
TRBV3-1/TRBV3-2 CASKRGQGLNEQYF
TRBV25-1 CASSDRDRGGVGTGELFF
TRBV27 CASSLIGLAGGIVGQYF
TRBV30 CARRQGPNYGYTF
TRBV11-2 CASSLTGFGSFF